Listed here are 4 T cell receptor beta chains from one sample, sequenced in a study of blood T cell repertoires in COVID-19 (dated by TCRdb to 2020 to 2022). The library was generated by the immunoSEQ multiplex PCR assay. Sourced from immuneACCESS, this table was stored by TCRdb with only in-frame sequences that have V and J called. A share of the clones is absent; for the studies checked, an unresolved V gene accounts for under half, and the remainder has no known explanation. The table for this sample lists about 300,000 clones; around 90% of them were counted only once. Roughly 5.3% of the sample belongs to the ten largest clones. The sequencing input was PBMCs or T cells enriched from blood (not recorded which). The source of these receptors is a man in his fifties or sixties who had recovered from COVID-19.

In its sample, this clone was seen once. The J gene is TRBJ2-1, the V gene TRBV7-2; a possible D gene is TRBD2 (5 bases). The CDR3 extends over 15 amino acids. The V gene lost 1 base and the J gene lost 10 bases, with 17 bases spanning the gap. Germline CDR1 and CDR2: SGHTA and FQGNSA. CDR3 loop: CASSLVNPKEAEQFF. CDR3 bases: TGTGCCAGCAGCTTAGTCAATCCTAAGGAGGCCGAGCAGTTCTTC.

This rearrangement joins TRBV6-2 or TRBV6-3 to TRBJ2-2; 9 positions agree with TRBD1. This CDR3 contains 16 residues. The germline gives CDR1 MNHEY, CDR2 SVGEGT. V was pared by 1 base and J by 3 bases, with 3 bases of the junction left unmatched. The CDR3 protein is CASSYWDRVDTGELFF. The CDR3 nucleotides read TGTGCCAGCAGTTACTGGGACAGGGTGGACACCGGGGAGCTGTTTTTT.

The rearrangement uses TRBV7-9 and TRBJ2-3; 7 bases match TRBD2. This CDR3 contains 13 residues. J gave up 8 bases and V 5 bases, and 7 bases lay outside the gene matches. From germline, CDR1 is SEHNR and CDR2 FQNEAQ (reference sequence). For the CDR3, the DNA is TGTGCCAGCAGCCCTCGGACTAGAGGTACGCAGTATTTT. It is translated as CASSPRTRGTQYF.

The chain is built from TRBV2 and TRBJ1-2; D perhaps matches TRBD1 (5 bases). CDR1 and CDR2 from the germline V gene are SNHLY and FYNNEI. The CDR3 sequence is 12 residues long. This CDR3 is CATAGPNYGYTF. In DNA form, the CDR3 reads TGTGCTACCGCGGGACCGAACTATGGCTACACCTTC. The complete variable domain, with remaining parts taken from reference TRBV2 and TRBJ1-2, reads EPEVTQTPSHQVTQMGQEVILRCVPISNHLYFYWYRQILGQKVEFLVSFYNNEISEKSEIFDDQFSVERPDGSNFTLKIRSTKLEDSAMYFCATAGPNYGYTFGSGTRLTVV.